This T cell receptor (beta chain) was sequenced during a study of blood T cell repertoires in COVID-19. The overall study: Italy, Spain and the United States were the sources of the convalescent and acute COVID-19 samples. Sources were T cells, B-cell-depleted T cells, or PBMCs; the material itself was cDNA or gDNA.

CDR3 size: 14 residues. V was pared by 4 bases and J by 8 bases, with 15 bases between. Germline V gene data show CDR1 as SGDLS and CDR2 as YYNGEE. Authors' processing steps: Counts of nucleated cells, estimated from reference gene primer amplification, were obtained. Clones were read by immunoSEQ multiplex PCR, and TCRdb kept only the in-frame ones, dropping some. V and J calls and clone size come straight from that table; D and trimming were deduced from the DNA. The sample has 200,000 to 300,000 clones, approximately 84% seen once; the top ten hold under 4.5%. The rearrangement links TRBV9 to TRBJ2-2; maybe TRBD1 (6 bases). This TCR was sampled from a man aged 50 or older with acute or convalescent COVID-19. Sequencing was done on a sample of peripheral blood. The CDR3 DNA follows: TGTGCCAGCAGCACTCAACACAGGGATGGGGAGCTGTTTTTT. Its translation is CASSTQHRDGELFF. The full variable domain, completed using reference TRBV9 and TRBJ2-2, is DSGVTQTPKHLITATGQRVTLRCSPRSGDLSVYWYQQSLDQGLQFLIQYYNGEERAKGNILERFSAQQFPDLHSELNLSSLELGDSALYFCASSTQHRDGELFFGEGSRLTVL.